The present entry profiles one T cell receptor beta chain with its context. The antigen remains unidentified. These data are taken from a study of vaccination and CD4 T cells after COVID-19. At the level of the study: For post-vaccine samples, collection took place a median around 72 days after dose two, ranging from 14 to 241. No peptide, an HIV-1 Nef pool, or a CEFX pool was what each control culture received.

Looked up from germline, CDR1 is LNHDA and CDR2 is SQIVND (reference sequence). The CDR3 spans 20 residues. Trimming took 3 bases from V and 0 from J; bases not matched to a gene: 12. The Oncomine TCR Beta short-read assay was applied to DNA of cultured CD4+ T cells. Using its own MiXCR run on the PCR reads, TCRdb lists one record per CDR3 protein. The sample holds fewer than 5,500 distinct CDR3 sequences, roughly two fifths seen once. Treatment: roughly 11-day PBMC culture with coronavirus spike peptide pools or control peptides (ViraFEST assay). Researchers reported culturing a few million PBMCs per well with approximately 9.6 IU/ml IL-2 and 8 to 10 ug/ml peptide pools.

Specimen: CD4+ T cells from blood, cultured in vitro, collected after SARS-CoV-2 vaccination. This sequence joins TRBV19 and TRBJ1-6, with TRBD1 identical over 9 bases. The origin of this receptor is a human donor who had recovered from COVID-19. The CDR3 sequence: CASSIRPDRGPSSYNSPLHF. In nucleotides, the CDR3 is TGTGCCAGTAGTATTCGCCCGGACAGGGGCCCCAGCTCCTATAATTCACCCCTCCACTTT. Filled out from reference TRBV19 and TRBJ1-6, the complete variable domain reads DGGITQSPKYLFRKEGQNVTLSCEQNLNHDAMYWYRQDPGQGLRLIYYSQIVNDFQKGDIAEGYSVSREKKESFPLTVTSAQKNPTAFYLCASSIRPDRGPSSYNSPLHFGNGTRLTVT.